This record looks at one T cell receptor (beta chain) sequence and its context. Its specific antigen is unknown. Base quality data are lacking; no much larger clone is found one base away. The run used an Illumina HiSeq 1500. The raw public data were reprocessed by TCRdb itself: fastp quality trimming at Q25, MiXCR clonotype calling, in-frame beta chains only. All rows with the same CDR3 protein become a single entry with the most common DNA and genes. This sample holds 750,000 to 900,000 distinct CDR3 sequences; 25% to 30% were observed only once. The ten largest make up around 14% of the sample. This entry belongs to a study of T cell repertoires in cytomegalovirus infection (dated by TCRdb to between 2017 and 2020). The study in broad terms: Alongside well-studied HLA-B-restricted epitopes, the peptide stimulations were aimed at recently identified HLA-C-restricted CMV epitopes, whose presentation resists viral immunomodulation. Donor HLA type was relevant to the analysis, as public TCR beta signatures indicated carriage of CMV infection together with the matching HLA type.

According to the study, the label for this sample's treatment or condition signals: in vitro stimulation with specific CMV peptide epitopes to enrich CMV-specific T cells. Overall study outcomes, separate from this receptor: The ex vivo response was dominated by HLA-C-restricted CMV-specific TCR beta clonotypes, which also provided the single most frequent clonotype in two of eight donors. In both this cohort and an independent cohort of 352 donors, the cumulative frequency of public TCR beta family members distinguished carriers of CMV infection plus the relevant HLA type.

V is cut back by 5 bases and J by 4 bases, with 9 bases in the junction unmatched. For CDR1 and CDR2, the germline V gene lists SGHVS and FNYEAQ. The CDR3 has 16 amino acids, counting the end cysteine and phenylalanine. The read is trimmed to its CDR3 DNA, 48 bases read in frame from base 1. The TCR was taken from a human donor in good health (CMV status not recorded). Some clones in this sample may be carry-over from other donors' samples. Recombination connected TRBV7-6 to TRBJ2-3, with 10 junctional bases fitting TRBD1. The input for sequencing was cultured CD8+ T cells from PBMCs, taken from culture after CMV antigen stimulation. The nucleotide sequence reads TGTGCCAGCAGCCTTGCCCGGACAGGGGGACCAGATACGCAGTATTTT. It specifies CASSLARTGGPDTQYF.